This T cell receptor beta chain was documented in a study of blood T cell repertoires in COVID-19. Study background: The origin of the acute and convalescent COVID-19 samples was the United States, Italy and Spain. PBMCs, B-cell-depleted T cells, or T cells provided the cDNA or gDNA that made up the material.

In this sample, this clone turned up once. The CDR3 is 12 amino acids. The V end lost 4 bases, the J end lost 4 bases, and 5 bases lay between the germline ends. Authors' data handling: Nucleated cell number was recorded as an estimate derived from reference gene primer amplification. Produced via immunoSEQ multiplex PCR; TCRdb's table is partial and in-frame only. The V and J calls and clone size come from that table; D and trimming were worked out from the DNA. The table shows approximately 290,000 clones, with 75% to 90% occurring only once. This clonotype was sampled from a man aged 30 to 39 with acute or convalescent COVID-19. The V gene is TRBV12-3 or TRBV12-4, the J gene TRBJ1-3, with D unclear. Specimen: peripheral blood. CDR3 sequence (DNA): TGTGCCAGCAGTTCCCAAGGAAACACCATATATTTT. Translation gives CASSSQGNTIYF.